This TCR beta chain appears in the sequencing data of a study of blood T cell repertoires in COVID-19. Turning to the study itself: Whether acute or convalescent, the COVID-19 samples came from the United States, Italy and Spain. Sample material is recorded as cDNA or gDNA derived from T cells, B-cell-depleted T cells, or PBMCs.

The CDR3 runs 18 residues. The germline V and J ends were trimmed by 6 bases and 2 bases, with 23 bases remaining between them. From germline, CDR1 is LGHNA and CDR2 YSLEER. Per the study methods: Amplified reference gene primers provided the basis for estimating nucleated cell counts. Assay: immunoSEQ multiplex PCR; the TCRdb copy retains only in-frame clones and omits some. The DNA gave D and trimming, while V, J and clone size come from that table. The sample contains fewer than 110,000 clones, roughly 84% of which appear only once. The chain has TRBV4-3 and TRBJ2-1; possibly TRBD2 for D (6 bases). What was sequenced was peripheral blood. The receptor comes from a human donor in a cohort sampled during active COVID-19. Here the CDR3 DNA reads TGCGCCAGCAGTCTTGAGATCGGCGGGAACTCCCCCTACAATGAGCAGTTCTTC. Its protein product is CASSLEIGGNSPYNEQFF.